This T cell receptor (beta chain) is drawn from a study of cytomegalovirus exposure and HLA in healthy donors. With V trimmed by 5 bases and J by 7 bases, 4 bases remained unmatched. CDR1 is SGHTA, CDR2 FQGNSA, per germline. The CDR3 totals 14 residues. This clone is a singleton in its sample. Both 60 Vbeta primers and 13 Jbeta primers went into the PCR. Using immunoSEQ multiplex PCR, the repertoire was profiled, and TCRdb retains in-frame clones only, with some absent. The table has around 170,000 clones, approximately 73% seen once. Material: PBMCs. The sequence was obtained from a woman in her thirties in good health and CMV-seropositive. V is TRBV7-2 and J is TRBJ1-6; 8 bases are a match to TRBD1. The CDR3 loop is CASSEQGGNSPLHF. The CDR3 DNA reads TGTGCCAGCAGCGAACAGGGGGGGAATTCACCCCTCCACTTT.